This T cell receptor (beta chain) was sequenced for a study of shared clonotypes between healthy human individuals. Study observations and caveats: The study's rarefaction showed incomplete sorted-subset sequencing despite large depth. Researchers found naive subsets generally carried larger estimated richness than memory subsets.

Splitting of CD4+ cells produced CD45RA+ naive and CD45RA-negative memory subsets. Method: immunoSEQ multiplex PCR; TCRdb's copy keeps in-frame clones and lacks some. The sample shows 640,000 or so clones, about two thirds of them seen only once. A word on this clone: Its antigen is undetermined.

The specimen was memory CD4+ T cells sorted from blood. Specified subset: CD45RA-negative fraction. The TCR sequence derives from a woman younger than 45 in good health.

Here the CDR3 reads CAWSLGGIGNQPQHF. CDR3 bases: TGTGCCTGGAGTTTAGGGGGGATTGGCAATCAGCCCCAGCATTTT. The V gene is TRBV30, the J gene TRBJ1-5, with D perhaps matching TRBD1 (6 bases). Germline CDR1 GTSNPN, CDR2 SVGIG (reference sequence). CDR3 length: 15 amino acids. V was cut by 2 bases and J by 2 bases, with 13 bases left in between.